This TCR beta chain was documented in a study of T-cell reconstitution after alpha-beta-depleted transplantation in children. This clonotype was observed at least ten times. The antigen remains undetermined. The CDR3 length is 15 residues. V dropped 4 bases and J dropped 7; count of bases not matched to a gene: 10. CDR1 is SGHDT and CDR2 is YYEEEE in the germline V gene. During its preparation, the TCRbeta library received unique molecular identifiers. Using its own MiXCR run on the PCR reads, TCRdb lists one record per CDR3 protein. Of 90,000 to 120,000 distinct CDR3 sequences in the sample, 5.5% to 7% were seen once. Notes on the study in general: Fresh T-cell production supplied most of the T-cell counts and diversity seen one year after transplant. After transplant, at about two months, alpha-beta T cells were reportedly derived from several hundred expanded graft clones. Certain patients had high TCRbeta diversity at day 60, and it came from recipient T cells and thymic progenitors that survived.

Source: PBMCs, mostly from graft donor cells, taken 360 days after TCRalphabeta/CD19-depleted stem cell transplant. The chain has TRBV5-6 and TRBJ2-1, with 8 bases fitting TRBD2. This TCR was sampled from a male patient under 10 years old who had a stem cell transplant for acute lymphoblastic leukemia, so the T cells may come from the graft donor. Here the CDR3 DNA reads TGTGCCAGCAGCCTATCCGGGGGGGCTAGTAATGAGCAGTTCTTC. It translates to CASSLSGGASNEQFF.